This T cell receptor (beta chain) was obtained from a study of cytomegalovirus exposure and HLA in healthy donors. Study as a whole: From donors who were HLA-typed, an early data release held about 85 million unique TCRs.

Study results and caveats: Further analysis, carried out later, found HLA-associated TCR beta chains more clonally expanded than equally common other chains.

About this clone itself: Its specificity is unknown.

In the PCR, 60 Vbeta and 13 Jbeta primers were used. TCRdb keeps only in-frame clones here, not all; method: immunoSEQ multiplex PCR. The sample contains more than 150,000 clones, less than 90% of which appear only once. V lost 8 bases and J 7 bases, leaving 11 bases between the germline ends. The CDR3 runs 11 residues. Germline V gene sequence: CDR1 LNHDA, CDR2 SQIVND (reference sequence). The receptor's source is a man aged 45-65 years in good health and CMV-seronegative. The sample taken for sequencing was PBMCs. This chain uses TRBV19 with TRBJ1-1; a weak D match, TRBD1 (6 bases). The chain's CDR3 is CASVLTGEAFF. The DNA for the CDR3 is TGTGCCAGTGTCTTGACAGGTGAAGCTTTCTTT.